This TCR beta chain was profiled in a study of T cell changes during pregnancy in multiple sclerosis. The CDR3 loop spans 18 amino acids. The germline gives CDR1 SGDLS, CDR2 YYNGEE. The trim removed 2 bases at V and 4 bases at J, leaving 12 bases unmatched. Using immunoSEQ multiplex PCR, the repertoire was profiled, and TCRdb retains in-frame clones only, with some absent. This table has tens of thousands of clones, 93% appearing once. Sample: peripheral blood, taken after pregnancy. The chain carries TRBV9 and TRBJ1-2, with 12 bases that match TRBD1. This TCR derives from a female donor with multiple sclerosis, enrolled in a pregnancy study. Written as DNA, the CDR3 is TGTGCCAGCAGCGTCGGTCCCGGGACAGGGGGCGCGGGCTATGGCTACACCTTC. As protein: CASSVGPGTGGAGYGYTF. The entire variable domain, with the rest obtained from reference TRBV9 and TRBJ1-2, is as follows: DSGVTQTPKHLITATGQRVTLRCSPRSGDLSVYWYQQSLDQGLQFLIQYYNGEERAKGNILERFSAQQFPDLHSELNLSSLELGDSALYFCASSVGPGTGGAGYGYTFGSGTRLTVV.